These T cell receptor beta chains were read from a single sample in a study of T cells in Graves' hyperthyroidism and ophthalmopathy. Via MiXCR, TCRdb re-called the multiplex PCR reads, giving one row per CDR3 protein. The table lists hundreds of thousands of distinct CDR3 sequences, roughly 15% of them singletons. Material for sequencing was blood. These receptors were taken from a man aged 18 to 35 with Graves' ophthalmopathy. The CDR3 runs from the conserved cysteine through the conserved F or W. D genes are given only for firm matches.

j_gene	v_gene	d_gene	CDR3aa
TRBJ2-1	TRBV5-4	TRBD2	CASSLVGFRTSGINEQFF
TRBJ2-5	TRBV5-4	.	CASSFWRDPREGHQETQYF
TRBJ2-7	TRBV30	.	CAWSTPPGYEQYF
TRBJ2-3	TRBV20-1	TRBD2	CSARVNPGLAGGYRTDTQYF
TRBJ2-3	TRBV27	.	CASSSWKGGDTQYF
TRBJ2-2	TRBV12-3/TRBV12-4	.	CASSYHRGAGVNTGELFF
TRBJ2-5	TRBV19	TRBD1	CASSIVTGSAQETQYF
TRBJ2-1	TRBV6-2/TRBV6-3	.	CASSYSAPPYNEQFF
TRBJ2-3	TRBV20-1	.	CSAPTGQSDTQYF
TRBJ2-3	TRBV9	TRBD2	CASSVGLAGPPDTQYF
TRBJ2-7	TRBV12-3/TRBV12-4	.	CASRRQDRDEQYF
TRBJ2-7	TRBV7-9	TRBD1	CASSFPGQGPSYEQYF
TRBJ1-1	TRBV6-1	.	CATSTGEGTEAFF
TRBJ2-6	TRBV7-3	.	CASSLMRDPGANVLTF